The clone carrying this TCR beta chain turned up a few times. This sample was taken from a study of tumor and adjacent non-tumor tissue in lung cancer. A modified ARM-PCR protocol with three rounds of nested PCR amplified TCRbeta. TCRdb redid the calling of the multiplex PCR reads with MiXCR, one entry per CDR3 protein. Of about 93,000 distinct CDR3 sequences in the sample, just over 65% were seen once. This sample's RNA came from whole unsorted tissue. The CDR3 loop spans 15 amino acids. Germline V gives CDR1 LGHNA, CDR2 YSLEER. Trimming removed 7 bases from V and 5 bases from J, with 20 bases in between.

What was sequenced was lung tumor tissue. V gene TRBV4-3 combines with J gene TRBJ1-2, with D perhaps TRBD1 (5 bases). The sequence came from a man aged 55 to 70 with non-small cell lung cancer. Here the CDR3 DNA reads TGCGCCAGCAACCATGATTTCACAGGAGGATATGGCTACACCTTC. As protein: CASNHDFTGGYGYTF.